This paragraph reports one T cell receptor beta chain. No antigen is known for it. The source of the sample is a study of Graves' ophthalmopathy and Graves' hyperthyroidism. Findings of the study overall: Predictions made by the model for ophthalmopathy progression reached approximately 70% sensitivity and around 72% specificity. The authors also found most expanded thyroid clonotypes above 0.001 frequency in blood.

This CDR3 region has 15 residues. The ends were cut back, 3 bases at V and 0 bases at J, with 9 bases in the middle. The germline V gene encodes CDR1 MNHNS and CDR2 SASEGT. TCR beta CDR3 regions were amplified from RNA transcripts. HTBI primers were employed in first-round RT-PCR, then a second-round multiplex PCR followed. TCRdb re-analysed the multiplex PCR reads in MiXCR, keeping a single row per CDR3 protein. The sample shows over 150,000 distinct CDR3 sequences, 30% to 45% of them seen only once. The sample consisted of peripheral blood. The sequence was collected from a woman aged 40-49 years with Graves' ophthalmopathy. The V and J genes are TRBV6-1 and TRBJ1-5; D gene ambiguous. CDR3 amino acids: CASSDRGYSNQPQHF. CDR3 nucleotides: TGTGCCAGCAGTGATCGAGGGTATAGCAATCAGCCCCAGCATTTT.